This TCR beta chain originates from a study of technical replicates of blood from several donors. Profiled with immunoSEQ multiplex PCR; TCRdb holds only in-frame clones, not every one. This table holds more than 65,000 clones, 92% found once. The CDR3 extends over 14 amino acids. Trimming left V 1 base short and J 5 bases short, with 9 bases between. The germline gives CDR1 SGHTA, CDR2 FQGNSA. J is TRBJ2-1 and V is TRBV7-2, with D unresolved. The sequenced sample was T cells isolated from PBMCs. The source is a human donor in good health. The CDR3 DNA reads TGTGCCAGCAGCTTAGTCCGTAGAAACAATGAGCAGTTCTTC. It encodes CASSLVRRNNEQFF.